This paragraph covers one T cell receptor (beta chain) sequence. This entry belongs to a study of glioma-infiltrating T cells after dendritic cell vaccination. Fresh-frozen tumor tissue and more than two years of survival data were available for all. None of the glioblastoma patients had an isocitrate dehydrogenase mutation. Before vaccination, two weeks after the third vaccination, and at progression, PBMC were collected. The protocol was immunoSEQ multiplex PCR, while the TCRdb copy is restricted to in-frame clones and leaves out a portion. The data contain roughly 83,000 clones, around 84% of them singletons. Germline V gene data show CDR1 as SQVTM and CDR2 as ANQGSEA. The CDR3 has 15 amino acids. Trimming took off 3 bases at V and 4 bases at J, with 16 bases between the two ends.

The sequence came from a human donor with glioblastoma. V and J are TRBV29-1 and TRBJ2-1; possible D gene TRBD2, 5 bases. The sample was blood, taken before dendritic cell vaccination. CDR3 sequence (DNA): TGCAGCGTTGAGGGTCCTGGACTGATATACAATGAGCAGTTCTTC. It codes for CSVEGPGLIYNEQFF.